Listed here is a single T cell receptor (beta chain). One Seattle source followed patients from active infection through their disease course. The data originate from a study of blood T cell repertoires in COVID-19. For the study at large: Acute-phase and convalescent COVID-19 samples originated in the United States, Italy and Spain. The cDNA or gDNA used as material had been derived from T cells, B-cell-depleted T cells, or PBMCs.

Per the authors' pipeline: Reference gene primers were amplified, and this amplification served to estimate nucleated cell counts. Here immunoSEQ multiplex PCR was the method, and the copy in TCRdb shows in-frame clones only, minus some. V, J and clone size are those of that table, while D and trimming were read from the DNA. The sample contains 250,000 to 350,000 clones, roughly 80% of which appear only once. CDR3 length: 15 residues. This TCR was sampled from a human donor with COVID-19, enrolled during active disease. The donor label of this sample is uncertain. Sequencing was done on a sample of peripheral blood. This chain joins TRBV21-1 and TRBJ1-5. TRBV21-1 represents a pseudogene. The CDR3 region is CASSKDGIQNQPQHF. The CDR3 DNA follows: TGTGCCAGCAGCAAAGACGGGATTCAAAATCAGCCCCAGCATTTT.